Reported below is one T cell receptor (beta chain). Its antigen is undetermined. The record originates from a study of T cell responses to AZD1222 COVID-19 vaccine. The CDR3 is 17 residues long. Per germline, CDR1 SGHDT and CDR2 YYEEEE. Deletions cut 0 bases from V and 5 bases from J, with 18 bases between. Only in-frame clones appear in the TCRdb table, and some are missing; sequencing was by immunoSEQ multiplex PCR. The sample yields tens of thousands of clones, 90% seen once. Study results and caveats: Compared with day 0, the breadth and depth of the Spike-specific TCR repertoire rose significantly after two doses of AZD1222. Possibly, clonal diversity was underestimated; donors were largely white British and included more females. At study baseline, merely five or six AZD1222 recipients were seropositive.

The chain joins TRBV5-6 to TRBJ2-1, with D perhaps TRBD1 (5 bases). This specimen was peripheral blood, taken 28 days after the second AZD1222 dose. This TCR came from an adult who received the AZD1222 COVID-19 vaccine. The CDR3: CASSLATFLVGHNEQFF. For the CDR3, the DNA is TGTGCCAGCAGCTTGGCGACTTTCTTAGTGGGGCACAATGAGCAGTTCTTC.